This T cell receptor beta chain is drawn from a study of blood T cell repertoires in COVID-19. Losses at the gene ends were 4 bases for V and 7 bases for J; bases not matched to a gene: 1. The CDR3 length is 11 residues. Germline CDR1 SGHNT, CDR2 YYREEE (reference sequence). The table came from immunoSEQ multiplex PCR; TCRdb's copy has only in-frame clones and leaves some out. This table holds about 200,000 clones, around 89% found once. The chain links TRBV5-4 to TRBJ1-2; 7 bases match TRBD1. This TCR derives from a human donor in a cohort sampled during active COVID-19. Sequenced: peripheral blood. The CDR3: CASSEGAGYTF. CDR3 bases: TGTGCCAGCAGCGAGGGGGCTGGCTACACCTTC.